The entry below describes one T cell receptor beta chain. Antigen specificity is unknown. Given a much more abundant clone one base away, this may be a read error. This CDR3 comprises 16 residues. CDR1 is ENHRY, CDR2 SYGVKD, per germline. V shed 3 bases, J shed 4 bases, and the junction held 12 bases outside the gene matches. Starting material of about 0.45 ug total RNA yielded TCR beta cDNA via a constant-region primer. Slightly modified ARM-PCR, run as three nested multiplex PCR rounds, produced the TCR beta libraries. A C-beta reverse primer was combined with TRBV1-TRBV30 forward primers in the first two PCR rounds, and each round had roughly 11 cycles. TCRdb re-called the multiplex PCR reads through MiXCR, storing one row per CDR3 protein. This sample has approximately 330,000 distinct CDR3 sequences, with about 65% found just once. Unsorted whole blood yielded the blood RNA, and germline DNA was also extracted.

The data are from a study of tumor-infiltrating lymphocytes in primary liver carcinoma. Study as a whole: T1-T3 N0M0 was the stage of the tumors, which were roughly 4.2 to 10 cm across.

Study-level points and caveats: The use of bulk unsorted samples meant that CD4+ and CD8+ repertoires were not compared.

Sequencing used peripheral blood. The TCR sequence derives from a man between 35 and 55 years old with primary liver carcinoma and hepatitis B virus infection. V usage is TRBV10-3 and J usage is TRBJ2-7, with 7 bases matching TRBD2. CDR3 amino acids: CAISDIKTIGRYEQYF. The CDR3 bases are TGTGCCATCAGTGATATCAAGACTATCGGGAGGTACGAGCAGTACTTC.